This passage covers 13 T cell receptor beta chains from one sample sequenced in a study of blood T cell repertoires in COVID-19. Sequenced by immunoSEQ multiplex PCR; TCRdb stores in-frame clones only, minus some. The table has roughly 260,000 clones, about 89% seen once. Sequencing input: PBMCs or T cells enriched from blood (not recorded which). The source is a young woman who had recovered from COVID-19.

Regarding this clone: The same CDR3 arises from other DNA sequences in this sample as well. The rearrangement uses TRBV27 and TRBJ2-2, with D unclear. The germline V and J ends were trimmed by 5 bases and 4 bases, with 5 bases remaining between them. CDR1 is MNHEY, CDR2 SMNVEV, per germline (reference sequence). The CDR3 is 12 residues long. CDR3: CASSPGTGELFF. DNA of the CDR3: TGTGCCAGCAGTCCAGGCACCGGGGAGCTGTTTTTT.

Written as DNA, the CDR3 is TGCAGCGTTGGAGGAGGGTTGGGCACTGAAGCTTTCTTT. Protein product: CSVGGGLGTEAFF. The V and J genes are TRBV29-1 and TRBJ1-1; no firm D call. This CDR3 contains 13 residues. Germline V gene sequence: CDR1 SQVTM, CDR2 ANQGSEA. The germline V and J ends were trimmed by 4 bases and 4 bases, with 13 bases remaining between them.

The chain joins TRBV10-3 to TRBJ1-4; 7 positions match TRBD1. The CDR3 runs 14 residues. Germline assignment: CDR1 ENHRY and CDR2 SYGVKD. The V gene end was trimmed by 5 bases and the J gene end by 9 bases; junction bases not matched to a gene: 9. The CDR3 DNA is TGTGCCATCAGTACAGGGGATCCTTGGCAAAAACTGTTTTTT. Its protein is CAISTGDPWQKLFF.

The chain's CDR3 is CASRYRGAVNEKLFF. The CDR3 nucleotides are TGCGCCAGCAGATACAGGGGAGCGGTGAATGAAAAACTGTTTTTT. This chain uses TRBV5-1 with TRBJ1-4, with 7 bases aligning to TRBD1. Germline lookup yields CDR1 SGHRS and CDR2 YFSETQ. The CDR3 spans 15 residues. The V and J ends lost 5 bases and 5 bases, in that order; junction bases with no gene match: 9.

This clone was detected only once. The rearrangement links TRBV19 to TRBJ1-2, with a weak D call TRBD1 (5 bases). Germline CDR1 reads LNHDA; CDR2 reads SQIVND (reference sequence). The CDR3 consists of 12 residues. The ends were cut back, 1 base at V and 7 bases at J, with 7 bases in the middle. The CDR3 DNA reads as TGTGCCAGTAGTATAGCGGGGGGTGGCTACACCTTC. As protein: CASSIAGGGYTF.

The chain uses TRBV2 and TRBJ1-4; 8 bases line up with TRBD1. CDR1 is SNHLY and CDR2 is FYNNEI in the germline V gene. The V segment lost 6 bases and the J segment 1 base; nucleotides outside the gene matches: 4. The CDR3 spans 15 residues. The CDR3 DNA sequence: TGTGCCAGCAGCACTGGACAGGGAACTAATGAAAAACTGTTTTTT. The encoded protein is CASSTGQGTNEKLFF.

The V call is TRBV28, the J call TRBJ2-1; 7 positions agree with TRBD2. Germline-derived CDR1 and CDR2 are MDHEN and SYDVKM. The trim removed 6 bases at V and 3 bases at J, leaving 11 bases unmatched. The CDR3 is made up of 16 amino acids. CDR3 sequence: CASRAGSSGHYNEQFF. In DNA, the CDR3 is TGTGCCAGCAGGGCTGGGAGTAGCGGGCACTACAATGAGCAGTTCTTC.

The V and J genes are TRBV5-6 and TRBJ2-5, with 10 bases identical to TRBD1. The CDR3 loop spans 14 amino acids. With V trimmed by 4 bases and J by 3 bases, 3 bases remained unmatched. Germline V gives CDR1 SGHDT, CDR2 YYEEEE. The CDR3 protein is CASSADRGEETQYF. The CDR3 nucleotides are TGTGCCAGCAGCGCGGACAGGGGGGAAGAGACCCAGTACTTC.

The chain carries TRBV28 and TRBJ1-1; D is unresolved. The germline gives CDR1 MDHEN, CDR2 SYDVKM. The CDR3 totals 15 residues. V was cut by 3 bases and J by 10 bases, with 21 bases left in between. In DNA form, the CDR3 reads TGTGCCAGCAGTTTGAACCCCGGAACTACAACGGGAGCTTTCTTT. Residues: CASSLNPGTTTGAFF.

The CDR3 spells CASSRIQGTFSGNTIYF. DNA for the CDR3: TGTGCCAGCAGCCGGATACAGGGGACCTTCTCTGGAAACACCATATATTTT. The chain links TRBV6-2 or TRBV6-3 to TRBJ1-3, with 7 bases aligning to TRBD1. V trimming: 6 bases; J trimming: 0 bases; junction bases outside the gene matches: 11. CDR1 and CDR2 from the germline V gene are MNHEY and SVGEGT. The CDR3 runs 17 residues.

The chain's CDR3 is CASSLAFTDTQYF. The CDR3 nucleotides read TGTGCCAGCTCTTTAGCGTTCACAGATACGCAGTATTTT. The rearrangement uses TRBV18 and TRBJ2-3; D possibly corresponds to TRBD2 (5 bases). The V gene lost 6 bases and the J gene lost 2 bases, with 9 bases spanning the gap. The germline CDR1 and CDR2 sequences are KGHSH and LQKENI. The CDR3 consists of 13 residues.

The V call is TRBV4-1, the J call TRBJ1-3; TRBD1 is a possible D gene (6 bases). Germline V gives CDR1 MGHRA, CDR2 YSYEKL. The CDR3 totals 15 residues. V was pared by 0 bases and J by 4 bases, with 10 bases between. CDR3 sequence (DNA): TGCGCCAGCAGCCAAGAATGGACAGCCGGAAACACCATATATTTT. It translates to CASSQEWTAGNTIYF.

The rearrangement uses TRBV7-4 and TRBJ2-7, with D perhaps matching TRBD1 (5 bases). Deletions cut 3 bases from V and 5 bases from J, with 23 bases between. This CDR3 contains 17 residues. The germline CDR1 and CDR2 sequences are SGHVT and SQSDAQ. As DNA, the CDR3 is TGTGCCAGCAGCTTTGTAGTTTTGTGTATAAGGACAAACGAGCAGTACTTC. It codes for CASSFVVLCIRTNEQYF.